The sequence of this T cell receptor (beta chain) was determined in a study of shared clonotypes between healthy human individuals. Study details: CD4 naive and CD4 memory each took three plates per donor, while CD8 naive took two and CD8 memory one.

Germline V CDR1 and CDR2: KGHSH, LQKENI. Trimming took 7 bases from V and 5 from J, leaving 17 bases between them. There are 14 residues in the CDR3. Comments on this clone: Its specificity is unknown.

The study's findings and limits: Naive CD4 clonotypes were shared across several donors at about 5%.

Genomic DNA from each subset was divided evenly over several immunoSEQ plates. Sequencing was performed with immunoSEQ multiplex PCR; in TCRdb, only in-frame clones are kept and a portion is missing. The sample lists over a million clones, approximately 96% seen once, with roughly 1.2% in the top ten. The sample comprised naive CD4+ T cells sorted from blood. This sample's subset: CD45RA+ positively selected. The chain uses TRBV18 and TRBJ2-5, with D possibly called TRBD1 or TRBD2 (5 bases each). This receptor was identified in a man aged 25 to 40 in good health. CDR3 nucleotides: TGTGCCAGCTTCAGGGACCCGTTACTGGAGACCCAGTACTTC. Its protein is CASFRDPLLETQYF.